Shown below are 11 T cell receptor beta chains from a single sample sequenced in a study of T cells expressing NK-cell markers. Reanalyzing the 5' RACE reads, TCRdb keeps one entry per CDR3 protein, without DNA. The specimen's table records approximately 460,000 distinct CDR3 sequences. Sequenced material: blood T cells: a sorted CD56 or NKG2C T cell subset, CD4+ or CD8+ T cells, or bulk PBMC T cells (not recorded which). Receptors were obtained from a woman between 18 and 75 years old in good health.

This sequence joins TRBV28 and TRBJ2-2; TCRdb designates TRBD2, a call that cannot be tested without DNA. Germline V lookup: CDR1 MDHEN, CDR2 SYDVKM. This CDR3 comprises 13 residues. Here the CDR3 reads CASRLGWTGELFF.

The rearrangement uses TRBV12-3 or TRBV12-4 and TRBJ1-4; TCRdb lists TRBD1, though no DNA is available to test this call. The length of the CDR3 is 15 residues. CDR3 in amino acids: CASSLVAGTGEKLFF.

The chain couples TRBV3-1 to TRBJ2-2; TCRdb gives TRBD2 as the D gene, but with no DNA this cannot be confirmed. The CDR3 has 16 amino acids. Germline loops: CDR1 LGHDT, CDR2 YNNKEL (reference sequence). Here the CDR3 reads CASSLVAGAITGELFF.

The V and J genes are TRBV18 and TRBJ2-7; TCRdb calls TRBD2, which cannot be checked without DNA. The CDR3 runs 16 residues. CDR1 is KGHSH and CDR2 is LQKENI in the germline V gene. CDR3 amino acids: CASSPGTSGTGYEQYF.

The chain is built from TRBV6-5 and TRBJ1-3. This CDR3 comprises 16 residues. CDR1 and CDR2 from the germline V gene are MNHEY and SVGAGI. The CDR3 loop is CASSYQTTYSGNTIYF.

The chain combines TRBV5-8 with TRBJ1-1; TCRdb indicates TRBD1, and absent DNA this call remains unverified. Germline values: CDR1 SGHTS, CDR2 YDEGEE. The length of the CDR3 is 15 residues. CDR3 protein: CASTTPGTGNTEAFF.

The chain joins TRBV6-5 to TRBJ1-2; the TCRdb D gene call, TRBD1, has no DNA to confirm it. The CDR3 consists of 12 residues. Per the germline V gene, CDR1 is MNHEY and CDR2 is SVGAGI. The CDR3 loop is CASSYGDRGYTF.

The V call is TRBV7-9, the J call TRBJ2-2; no DNA is available, so the TRBD2 call from TCRdb remains unchecked. CDR1 and CDR2 (germline): SEHNR, FQNEAQ (reference sequence). The CDR3 sequence is 16 residues long. The CDR3 sequence: CASSRASGTNTGELFF.

J is TRBJ2-5 and V is TRBV5-4. CDR1 SGHNT and CDR2 YYREEE come from the germline V gene (reference sequence). There are 11 residues in the CDR3. CDR3 residues: CVVGVQETQYF.

The V call is TRBV29-1, the J call TRBJ1-1; TCRdb's D call of TRBD1 is untestable without DNA. The CDR3 extends over 12 amino acids. Germline CDR1 and CDR2: SQVTM and ANQGSEA. CDR3 sequence reads: CSLLSQRGEAFF.

The chain uses TRBV12-3 or TRBV12-4 and TRBJ1-1; TCRdb calls TRBD1, which cannot be checked without DNA. The length of the CDR3 is 15 residues. This chain's CDR3 is CASSSTGTGGTEAFF.